A single TCR beta chain is shown here with its context. What it binds is not known. The data originate from a study of tumor-infiltrating lymphocytes in localized non-small cell lung cancer. Whole-study context: Each patient gave resected tumor and non-adjacent uninvolved lung tissue.

Findings and caveats of the study: Only some patients had TCR sequencing, depending on available tissue. Different pieces of the same tissue went to different assays, confounding technical variation with intratumor heterogeneity.

The assay was immunoSEQ multiplex PCR, and TCRdb's table has in-frame clones only and misses some. The sample carries about 7,200 clones, about 64% recorded once. V was shortened by 5 bases and J by 7 bases, with 12 bases between the two germline ends. Germline assignment: CDR1 SNHLY and CDR2 FYNNEI. The CDR3 has 14 amino acids. Sequencing used uninvolved lung tissue not adjacent to the tumor. This receptor was taken from a human donor with non-small cell lung cancer. The chain uses TRBV2 and TRBJ1-6; D is undetermined. The CDR3 nucleotides are TGTGCCAGCAGTCTCGATTCGGGAAATTCACCCCTCCACTTT. Encoded protein: CASSLDSGNSPLHF.